The entry that follows covers one T cell receptor (beta chain) sequence. Its antigen is still unknown. These data belong to a study of Tregs in tolerant kidney transplant recipients. TCRdb keeps only in-frame clones here, not all; method: immunoSEQ multiplex PCR. Among 95,000 to 120,000 clones listed, nearly 90% were seen once. Thawed PBMCs were FACS-sorted into unstimulated CD4+CD25+CD127- regulatory T cells, CD4+CD25- non-regulatory cells, CD4 and CD8 cells. This CDR3 has 15 residues. The germline CDR1 and CDR2 sequences are SGHRS and YFSETQ. V dropped 4 bases and J dropped 5; count of bases not matched to a gene: 6. Findings of the study overall: For some patients, primers changed over time, blocking nucleotide-level comparison.

The V call is TRBV5-1, the J call TRBJ1-4; TRBD1 aligns across 9 bases. Here the sequenced sample was CD4+ T cells from blood, taken before the transplant. The receptor's source is a human donor who received a combined kidney and bone marrow transplant. The CDR3 DNA reads as TGCGCCAGCAGCGGCACCGGGACAGGGAATGAAAAACTGTTTTTT. Translated, it gives CASSGTGTGNEKLFF.